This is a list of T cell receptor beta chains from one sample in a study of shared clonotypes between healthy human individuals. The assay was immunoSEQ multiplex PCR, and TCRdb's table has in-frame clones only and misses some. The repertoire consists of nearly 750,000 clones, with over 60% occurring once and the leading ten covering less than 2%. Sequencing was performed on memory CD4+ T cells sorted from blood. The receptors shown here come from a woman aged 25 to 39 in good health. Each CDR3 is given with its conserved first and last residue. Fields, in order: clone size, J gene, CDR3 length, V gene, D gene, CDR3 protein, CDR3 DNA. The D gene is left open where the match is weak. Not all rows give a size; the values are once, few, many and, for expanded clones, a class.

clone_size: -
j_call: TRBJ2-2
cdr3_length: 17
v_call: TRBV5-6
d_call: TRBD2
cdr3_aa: CASSLAGDVLNTGELFF
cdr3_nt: TGTGCCAGCAGCTTAGCGGGAGACGTATTGAACACCGGGGAGCTGTTTTTT

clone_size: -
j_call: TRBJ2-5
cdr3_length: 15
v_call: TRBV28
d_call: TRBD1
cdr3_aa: CASSLGTGFVETQYF
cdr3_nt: TGTGCCAGCAGTTTAGGGACAGGGTTCGTAGAGACCCAGTACTTC

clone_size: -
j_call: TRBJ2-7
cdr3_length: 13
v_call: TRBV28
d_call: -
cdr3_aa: CASSGGSSYEQYF
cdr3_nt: TGTGCCAGCAGCGGGGGAAGCTCCTACGAGCAGTACTTC

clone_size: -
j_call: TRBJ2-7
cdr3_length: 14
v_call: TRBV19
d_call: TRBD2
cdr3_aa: CASNAPGLASEQYF
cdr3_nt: TGTGCCAGTAACGCCCCGGGACTAGCAAGCGAGCAGTACTTC

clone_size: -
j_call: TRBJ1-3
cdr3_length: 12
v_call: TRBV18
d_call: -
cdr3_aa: CASSPERNTIYF
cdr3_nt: TGTGCCAGCTCACCGGAAAGAAACACCATATATTTT

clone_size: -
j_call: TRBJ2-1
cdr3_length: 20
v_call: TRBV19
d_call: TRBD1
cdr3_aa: CASSIHRDRGRFRGRNEQFF
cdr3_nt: TGTGCCAGTAGCATTCACCGGGACAGGGGGCGCTTCCGGGGTCGGAATGAGCAGTTCTTC

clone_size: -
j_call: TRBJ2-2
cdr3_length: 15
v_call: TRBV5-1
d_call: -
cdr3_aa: CASSRDSPQNGELFF
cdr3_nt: TGCGCCAGCAGCCGAGACTCCCCTCAGAACGGGGAGCTGTTTTTT

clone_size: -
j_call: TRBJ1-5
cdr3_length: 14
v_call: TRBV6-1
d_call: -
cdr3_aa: CASSEDGRDQPQHF
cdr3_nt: TGTGCCAGCAGTGAAGATGGGAGGGATCAGCCCCAGCATTTT

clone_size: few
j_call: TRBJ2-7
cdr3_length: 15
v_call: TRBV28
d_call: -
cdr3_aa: CASSLRQVSSYEQYF
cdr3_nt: TGTGCCAGCAGTTTAAGGCAGGTGAGCTCCTACGAGCAGTACTTC

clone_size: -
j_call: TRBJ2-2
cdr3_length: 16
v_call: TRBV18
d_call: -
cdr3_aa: CASSPRGQANTGELFF
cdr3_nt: TGTGCCAGCTCACCTCGCGGGCAAGCGAACACCGGGGAGCTGTTTTTT

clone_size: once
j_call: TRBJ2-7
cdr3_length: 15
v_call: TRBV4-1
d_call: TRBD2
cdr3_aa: CASSREFSGSYEQYF
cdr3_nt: TGCGCCAGCAGCCGGGAATTTAGCGGGAGCTACGAGCAGTACTTC

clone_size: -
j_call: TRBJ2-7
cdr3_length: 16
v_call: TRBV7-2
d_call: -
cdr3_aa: CASSSQGNRASYEQYF
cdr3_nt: TGTGCCAGCAGCTCCCAGGGGAACAGGGCCTCCTACGAGCAGTACTTC

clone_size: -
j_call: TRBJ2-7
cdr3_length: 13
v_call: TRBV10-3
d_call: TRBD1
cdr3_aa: CAISGQGGYEQYF
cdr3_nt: TGTGCCATCAGTGGACAGGGGGGGTACGAGCAGTACTTC

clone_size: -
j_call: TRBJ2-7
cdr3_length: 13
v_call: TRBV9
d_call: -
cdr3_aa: CASSVELATEQYF
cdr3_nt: TGTGCCAGCAGCGTAGAACTAGCCACCGAGCAGTACTTC

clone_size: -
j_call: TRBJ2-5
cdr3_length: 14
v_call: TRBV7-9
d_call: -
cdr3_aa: CASSLGAGPETQYF
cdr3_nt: TGTGCCAGCAGCTTAGGTGCGGGCCCAGAGACCCAGTACTTC